This T cell receptor (beta chain) was retrieved from a study of cytotoxic CD8 clonotypes in ibrutinib-treated CLL. The CDR3 extends over 15 amino acids. Between the trimmed V and J ends, which lost 7 bases and 5 bases, there was a span of 20 bases. The germline V gene has CDR1 SGHVS and CDR2 FNYEAQ. Study results and limitations: Rising at ibrutinib response, clonality subsequently fell back toward baseline at progression.

Comment on this clone: Its antigen is unknown.

TCRdb's table, derived via immunoSEQ multiplex PCR, lists solely in-frame clones and lacks some. The sample has approximately 320,000 clones, 60% to 80% seen once. This TCR was recovered from a human donor with chronic lymphocytic leukemia. The V and J genes are TRBV7-6 and TRBJ2-5; TRBD2 is a possible D gene (7 bases). This material consisted of PBMCs, taken after 36 months of ibrutinib treatment. CDR3 residues: CASTLGGGASETQYF. In DNA, the CDR3 is TGTGCCAGCACCCTGGGTGGGGGGGCCTCGGAGACCCAGTACTTC.